This TCR beta chain emerged from a study of T-cell reconstitution after alpha-beta-depleted transplantation in children. With 4 bases removed from V and 1 base from J, the gap between germline ends came to 7 bases. The germline gives CDR1 SQVTM, CDR2 ANQGSEA. CDR3 length: 12 residues. Unique molecular identifiers were built into the TCRbeta library. MiXCR, run by TCRdb on the PCR reads, gives a single entry per CDR3 protein. The sample holds about 490,000 distinct CDR3 sequences, roughly a tenth seen once. This clonotype was counted many times. Its antigen is unidentified. Findings and caveats of the study: It was reported that alpha-beta T cells came from several hundred expanded graft clones (about two months after transplant). T-cell numbers and diversity, one year after transplant, stemmed largely from T cells that were newly produced.

The chain is built from TRBV29-1 and TRBJ2-5; D remains ambiguous. Sample: PBMCs, taken before TCRalphabeta/CD19-depleted stem cell transplant. This TCR came from a child aged 2 to 10 with inherited bone marrow failure, due to receive a stem cell transplant. The CDR3 here is CSVGRSQETQYF. The CDR3 nucleotides read TGCAGCGTTGGCCGGAGCCAAGAGACCCAGTACTTC.